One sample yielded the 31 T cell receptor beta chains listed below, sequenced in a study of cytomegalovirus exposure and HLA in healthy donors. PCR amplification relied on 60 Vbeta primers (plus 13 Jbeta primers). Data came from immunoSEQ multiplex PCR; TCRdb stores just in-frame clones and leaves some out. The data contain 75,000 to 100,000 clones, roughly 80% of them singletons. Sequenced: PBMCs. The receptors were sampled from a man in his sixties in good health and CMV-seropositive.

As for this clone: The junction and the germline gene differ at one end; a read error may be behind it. In DNA, the CDR3 is TGTTCCAGCAGCTTAGCCTGGGAGTACTCTGGAAACACCATATATTTT. Translating gives CSSSLAWEYSGNTIYF. The chain has TRBV7-9 and TRBJ1-3; D is ambiguous. Germline V CDR1 and CDR2: SEHNR, FQNEAQ (reference sequence). The CDR3 has 16 amino acids.

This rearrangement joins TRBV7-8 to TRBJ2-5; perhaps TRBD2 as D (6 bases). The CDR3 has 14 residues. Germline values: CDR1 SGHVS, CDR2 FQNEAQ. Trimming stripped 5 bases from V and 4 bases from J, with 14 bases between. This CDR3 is CASSHPEGSETQYF. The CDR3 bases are TGTGCCAGCAGCCACCCGGAGGGCTCAGAGACCCAGTACTTC.

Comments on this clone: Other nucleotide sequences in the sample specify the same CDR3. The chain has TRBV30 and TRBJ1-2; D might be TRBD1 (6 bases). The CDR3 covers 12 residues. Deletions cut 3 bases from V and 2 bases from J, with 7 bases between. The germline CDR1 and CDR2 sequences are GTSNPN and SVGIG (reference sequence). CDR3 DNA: TGTGCCTGGAGCAGGGGAAACTATGGCTACACCTTC. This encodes CAWSRGNYGYTF.

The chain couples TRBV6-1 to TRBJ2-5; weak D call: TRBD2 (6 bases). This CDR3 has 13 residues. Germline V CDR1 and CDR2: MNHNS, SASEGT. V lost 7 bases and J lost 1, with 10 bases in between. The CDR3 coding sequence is TGTGCCAGCATGCGGGGCTCCCAAGAGACCCAGTACTTC. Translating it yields CASMRGSQETQYF.

As DNA, the CDR3 is TGTGCCAGCAGCCCTGACGGCCTAGCGGGGGGGTTAGCCAAAAACATTCAGTACTTC. It specifies CASSPDGLAGGLAKNIQYF. This chain links TRBV9 with TRBJ2-4; TRBD2 matches 12 bases. Trimming removed 4 bases from V and 0 bases from J; junction bases left unmatched: 11. The CDR3 sequence is 19 residues long. Germline CDR1 SGDLS, CDR2 YYNGEE.

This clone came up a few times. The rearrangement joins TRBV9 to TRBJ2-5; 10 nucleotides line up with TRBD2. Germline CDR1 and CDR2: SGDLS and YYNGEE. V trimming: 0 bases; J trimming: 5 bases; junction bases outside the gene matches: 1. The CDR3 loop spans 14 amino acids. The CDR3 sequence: CASSVASGGETQYF. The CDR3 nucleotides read TGTGCCAGCAGCGTAGCTAGCGGGGGCGAGACCCAGTACTTC. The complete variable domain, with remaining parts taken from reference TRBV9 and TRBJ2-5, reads DSGVTQTPKHLITATGQRVTLRCSPRSGDLSVYWYQQSLDQGLQFLIQYYNGEERAKGNILERFSAQQFPDLHSELNLSSLELGDSALYFCASSVASGGETQYFGPGTRLLVL.

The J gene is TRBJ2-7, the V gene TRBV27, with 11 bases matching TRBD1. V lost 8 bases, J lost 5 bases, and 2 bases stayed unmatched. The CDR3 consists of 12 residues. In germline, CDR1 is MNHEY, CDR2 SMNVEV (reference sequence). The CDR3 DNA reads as TGTGCCAGCCGGGACAGGGGGAACGAGCAGTACTTC. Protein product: CASRDRGNEQYF.

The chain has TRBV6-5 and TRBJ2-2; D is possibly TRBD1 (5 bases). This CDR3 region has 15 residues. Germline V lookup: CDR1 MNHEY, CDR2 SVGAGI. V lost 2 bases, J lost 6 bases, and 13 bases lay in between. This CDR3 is CASSYPFRVAGELFF. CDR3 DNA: TGTGCCAGCAGTTACCCTTTCAGGGTCGCCGGGGAGCTGTTTTTT.

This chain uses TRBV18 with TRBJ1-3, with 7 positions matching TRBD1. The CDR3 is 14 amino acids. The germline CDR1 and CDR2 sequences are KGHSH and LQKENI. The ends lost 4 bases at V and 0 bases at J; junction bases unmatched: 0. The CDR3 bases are TGTGCCAGCTCACGGGACAGCTCTGGAAACACCATATATTTT. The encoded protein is CASSRDSSGNTIYF.

CDR3 sequence reads: CASSPDRGYANEQFF. CDR3 coding DNA: TGTGCCAGCAGCCCGGACAGGGGTTATGCCAATGAGCAGTTCTTC. This chain connects TRBV25-1 to TRBJ2-1; 9 positions agree with TRBD1. From germline, CDR1 is MGHDK and CDR2 SYGVNS. This CDR3 region has 15 residues. With V trimmed by 6 bases and J by 6 bases, 9 bases remained unmatched. Variable domain in full (rest from reference TRBV25-1 and TRBJ2-1): EADIYQTPRYLVIGTGKKITLECSQTMGHDKMYWYQQDPGMELHLIHYSYGVNSTEKGDLSSESTVSRIRTEHFPLTLESARPSHTSQYLCASSPDRGYANEQFFGPGTRLTVL.

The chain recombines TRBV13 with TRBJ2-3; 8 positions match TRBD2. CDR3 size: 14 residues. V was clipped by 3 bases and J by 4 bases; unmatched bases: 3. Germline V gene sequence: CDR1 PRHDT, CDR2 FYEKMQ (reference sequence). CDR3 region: CASSFGLASDTQYF. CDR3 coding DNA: TGTGCCAGCAGCTTTGGACTAGCATCAGATACGCAGTATTTT.

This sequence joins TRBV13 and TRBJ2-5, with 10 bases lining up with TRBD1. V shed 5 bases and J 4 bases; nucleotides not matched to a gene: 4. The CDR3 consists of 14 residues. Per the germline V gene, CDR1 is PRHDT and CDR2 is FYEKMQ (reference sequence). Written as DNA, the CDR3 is TGTGCCAGCAGCACCAGGACAGGGGGAGAGACCCAGTACTTC. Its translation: CASSTRTGGETQYF.

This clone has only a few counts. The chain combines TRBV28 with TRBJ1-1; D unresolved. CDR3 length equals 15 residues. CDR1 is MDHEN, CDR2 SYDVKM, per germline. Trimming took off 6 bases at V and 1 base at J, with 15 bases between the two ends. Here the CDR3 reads CASRMAWFGNTEAFF. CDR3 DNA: TGTGCCAGCAGGATGGCCTGGTTTGGGAACACTGAAGCTTTCTTT.

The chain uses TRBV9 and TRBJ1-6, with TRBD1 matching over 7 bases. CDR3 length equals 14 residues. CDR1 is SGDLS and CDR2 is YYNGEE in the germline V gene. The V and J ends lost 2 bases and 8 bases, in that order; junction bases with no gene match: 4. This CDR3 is CASSVRQGDSPLHF. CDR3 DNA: TGTGCCAGCAGCGTTCGACAGGGAGATTCACCCCTCCACTTT.

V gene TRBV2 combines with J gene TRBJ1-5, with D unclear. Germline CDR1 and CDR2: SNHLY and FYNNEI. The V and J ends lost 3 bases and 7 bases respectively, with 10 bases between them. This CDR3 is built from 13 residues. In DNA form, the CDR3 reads TGTGCCAGCAGTGACGACGGGAAGCAGCCCCAGCATTTT. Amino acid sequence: CASSDDGKQPQHF.

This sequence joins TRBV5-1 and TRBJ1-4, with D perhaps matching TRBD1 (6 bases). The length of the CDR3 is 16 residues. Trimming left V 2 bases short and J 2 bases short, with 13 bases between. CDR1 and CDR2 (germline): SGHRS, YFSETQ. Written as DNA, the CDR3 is TGCGCCAGCAGCTTACAGGGTCTTGGCACTAATGAAAAACTGTTTTTT. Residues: CASSLQGLGTNEKLFF.

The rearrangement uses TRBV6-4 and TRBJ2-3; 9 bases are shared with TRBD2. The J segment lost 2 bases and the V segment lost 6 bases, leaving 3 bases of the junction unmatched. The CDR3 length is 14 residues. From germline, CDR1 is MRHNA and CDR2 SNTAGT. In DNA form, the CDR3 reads TGTGCCAGCAGGGAGCGGGGGGACACAGATACGCAGTATTTT. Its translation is CASRERGDTDTQYF.

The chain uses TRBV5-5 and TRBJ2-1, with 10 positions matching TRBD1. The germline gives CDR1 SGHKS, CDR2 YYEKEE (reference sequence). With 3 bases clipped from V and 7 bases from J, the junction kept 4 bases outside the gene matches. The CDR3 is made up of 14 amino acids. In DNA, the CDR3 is TGTGCCAGCAGCTCCCGGACAGGGGGGAATGAGCAGTTCTTC. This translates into CASSSRTGGNEQFF.

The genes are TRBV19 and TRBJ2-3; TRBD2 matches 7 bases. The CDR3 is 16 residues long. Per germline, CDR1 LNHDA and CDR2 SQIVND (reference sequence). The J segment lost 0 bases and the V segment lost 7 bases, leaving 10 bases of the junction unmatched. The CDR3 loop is CASKKGLVTSTDTQYF. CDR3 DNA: TGTGCCAGTAAAAAAGGACTAGTTACTAGCACAGATACGCAGTATTTT.

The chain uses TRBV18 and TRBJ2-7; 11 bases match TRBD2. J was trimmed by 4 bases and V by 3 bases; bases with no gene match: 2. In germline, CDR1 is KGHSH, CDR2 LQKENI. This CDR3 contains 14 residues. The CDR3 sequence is CASSPGTSGYEQYF. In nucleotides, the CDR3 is TGTGCCAGCTCACCGGGGACTAGCGGTTACGAGCAGTACTTC. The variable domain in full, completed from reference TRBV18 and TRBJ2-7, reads NAGVMQNPRHLVRRRGQEARLRCSPMKGHSHVYWYRQLPEEGLKFMVYLQKENIIDESGMPKERFSAEFPKEGPSILRIQQVVRGDSAAYFCASSPGTSGYEQYFGPGTRLTVT.

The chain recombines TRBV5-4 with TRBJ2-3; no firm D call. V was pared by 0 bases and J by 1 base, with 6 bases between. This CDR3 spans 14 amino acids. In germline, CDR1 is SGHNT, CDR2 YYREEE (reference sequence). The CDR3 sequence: CASSLAEGTDTQYF. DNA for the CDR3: TGTGCCAGCAGCTTGGCCGAGGGCACAGATACGCAGTATTTT.

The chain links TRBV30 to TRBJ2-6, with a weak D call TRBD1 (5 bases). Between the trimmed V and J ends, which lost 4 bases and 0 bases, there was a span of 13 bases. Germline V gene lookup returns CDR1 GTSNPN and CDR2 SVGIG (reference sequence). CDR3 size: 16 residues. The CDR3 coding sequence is TGTGCCTGGATGCTTCAGGGTCTCTCTGGGGCCAACGTCCTGACTTTC. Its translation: CAWMLQGLSGANVLTF.

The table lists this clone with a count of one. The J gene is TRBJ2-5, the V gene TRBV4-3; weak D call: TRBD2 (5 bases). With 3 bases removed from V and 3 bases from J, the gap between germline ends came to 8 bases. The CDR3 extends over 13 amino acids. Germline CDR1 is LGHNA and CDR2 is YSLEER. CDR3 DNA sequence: TGCGCCAGCAGCCAGGACTTCAAAGAGACCCAGTACTTC. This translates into CASSQDFKETQYF.

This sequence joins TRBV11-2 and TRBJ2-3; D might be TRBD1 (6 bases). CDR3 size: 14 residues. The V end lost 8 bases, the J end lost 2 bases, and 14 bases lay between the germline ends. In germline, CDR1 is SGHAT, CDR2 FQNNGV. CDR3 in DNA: TGTGCCAGCGCGGAAGGGGGACACACAGATACGCAGTATTTT. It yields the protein CASAEGGHTDTQYF.

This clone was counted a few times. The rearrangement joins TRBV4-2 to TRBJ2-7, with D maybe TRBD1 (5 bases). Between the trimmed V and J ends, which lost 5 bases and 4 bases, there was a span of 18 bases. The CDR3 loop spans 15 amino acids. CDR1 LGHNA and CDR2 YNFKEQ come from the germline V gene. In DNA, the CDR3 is TGTGCCAGCAGCGAAAGTCTCGGACAAAATTACGAGCAGTACTTC. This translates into CASSESLGQNYEQYF.

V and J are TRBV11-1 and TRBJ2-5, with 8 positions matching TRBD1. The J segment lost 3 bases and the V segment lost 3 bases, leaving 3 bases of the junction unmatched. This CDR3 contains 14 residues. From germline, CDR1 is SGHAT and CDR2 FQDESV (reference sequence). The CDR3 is CASSFQDREETQYF. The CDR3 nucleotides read TGTGCCAGCAGCTTTCAGGACAGGGAAGAGACCCAGTACTTC.

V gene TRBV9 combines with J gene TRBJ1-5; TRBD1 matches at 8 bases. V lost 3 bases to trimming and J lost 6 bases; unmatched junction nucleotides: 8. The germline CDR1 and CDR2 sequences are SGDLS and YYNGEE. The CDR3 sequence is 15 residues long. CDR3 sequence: CASSADGQGVQPQHF. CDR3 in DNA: TGTGCCAGCAGCGCTGATGGACAGGGAGTTCAGCCCCAGCATTTT.

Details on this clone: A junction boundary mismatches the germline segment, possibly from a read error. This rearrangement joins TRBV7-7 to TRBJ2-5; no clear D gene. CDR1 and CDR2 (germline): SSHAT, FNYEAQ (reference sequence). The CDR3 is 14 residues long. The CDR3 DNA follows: TGTGCTAGCAGCTTACATCAATCACAAGAGACCCAGTACTTC. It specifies CASSLHQSQETQYF.

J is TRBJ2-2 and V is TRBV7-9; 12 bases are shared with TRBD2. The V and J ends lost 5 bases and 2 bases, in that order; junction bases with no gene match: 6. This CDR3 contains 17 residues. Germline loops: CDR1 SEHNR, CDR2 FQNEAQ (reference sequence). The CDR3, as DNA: TGTGCCAGCAGCCACCGGACTAGCGGGGCTAACACCGGGGAGCTGTTTTTT. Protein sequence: CASSHRTSGANTGELFF. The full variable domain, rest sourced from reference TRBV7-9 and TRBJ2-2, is DTGVSQNPRHKITKRGQNVTFRCDPISEHNRLYWYRQTLGQGPEFLTYFQNEAQLEKSRLLSDRFSAERPKGSFSTLEIQRTEQGDSAMYLCASSHRTSGANTGELFFGEGSRLTVL.

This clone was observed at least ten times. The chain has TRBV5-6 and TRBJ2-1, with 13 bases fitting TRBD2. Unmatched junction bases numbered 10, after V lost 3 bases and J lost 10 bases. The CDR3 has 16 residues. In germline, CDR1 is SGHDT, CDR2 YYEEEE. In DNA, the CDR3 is TGTGCCAGCAGCTCGACTAGCGGGGGGAGTTATAGGGAGCAGTTCTTC. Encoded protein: CASSSTSGGSYREQFF.

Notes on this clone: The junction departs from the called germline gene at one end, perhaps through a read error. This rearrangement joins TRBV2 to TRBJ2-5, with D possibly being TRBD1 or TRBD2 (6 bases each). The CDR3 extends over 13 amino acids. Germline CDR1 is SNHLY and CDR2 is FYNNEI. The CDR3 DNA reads TGTGCCTGCAGGGGACTGTTAGTCGAGACCCAGTACTTC. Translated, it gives CACRGLLVETQYF.